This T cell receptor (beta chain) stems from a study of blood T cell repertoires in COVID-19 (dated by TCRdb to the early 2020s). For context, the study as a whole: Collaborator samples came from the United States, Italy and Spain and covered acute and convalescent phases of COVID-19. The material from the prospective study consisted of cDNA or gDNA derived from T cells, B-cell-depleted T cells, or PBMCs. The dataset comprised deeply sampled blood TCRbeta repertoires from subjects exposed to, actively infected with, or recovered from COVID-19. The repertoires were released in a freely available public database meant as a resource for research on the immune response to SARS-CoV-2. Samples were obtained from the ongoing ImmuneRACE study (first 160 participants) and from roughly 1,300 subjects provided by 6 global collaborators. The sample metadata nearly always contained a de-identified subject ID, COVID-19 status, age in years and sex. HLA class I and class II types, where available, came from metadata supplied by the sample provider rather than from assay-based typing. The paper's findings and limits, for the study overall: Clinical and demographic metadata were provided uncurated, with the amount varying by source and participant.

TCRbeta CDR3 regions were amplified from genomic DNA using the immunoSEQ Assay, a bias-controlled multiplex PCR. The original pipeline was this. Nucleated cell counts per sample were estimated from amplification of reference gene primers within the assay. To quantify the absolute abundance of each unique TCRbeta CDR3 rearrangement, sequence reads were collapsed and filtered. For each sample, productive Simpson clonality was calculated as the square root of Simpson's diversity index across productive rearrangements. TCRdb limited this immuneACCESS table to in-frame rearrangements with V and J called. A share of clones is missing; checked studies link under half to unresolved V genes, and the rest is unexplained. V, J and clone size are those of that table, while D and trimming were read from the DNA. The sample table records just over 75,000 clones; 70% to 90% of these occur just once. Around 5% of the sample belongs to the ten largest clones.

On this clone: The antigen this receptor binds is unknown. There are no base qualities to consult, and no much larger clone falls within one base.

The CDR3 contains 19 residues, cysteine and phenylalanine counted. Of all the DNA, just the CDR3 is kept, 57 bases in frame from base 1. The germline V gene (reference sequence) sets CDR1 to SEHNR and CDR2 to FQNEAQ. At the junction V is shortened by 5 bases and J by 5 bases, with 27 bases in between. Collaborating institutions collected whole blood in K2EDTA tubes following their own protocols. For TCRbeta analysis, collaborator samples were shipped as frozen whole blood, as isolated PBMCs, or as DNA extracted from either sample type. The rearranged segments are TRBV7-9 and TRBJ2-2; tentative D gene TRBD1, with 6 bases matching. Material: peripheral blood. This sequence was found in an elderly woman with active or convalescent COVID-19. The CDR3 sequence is CASSRVVGRGIIRTGELFF. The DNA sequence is TGTGCCAGCAGCCGAGTAGTCGGCAGGGGAATAATCCGGACCGGGGAGCTGTTTTTT.